These 15 T cell receptor beta chains were sequenced from one sample in a study of CD8+CD57+ T cells in acquired aplastic anemia. Genomic DNA was employed as the template in profiling TCR beta VDJ and CDR3. TCRdb passed the reads through MiXCR, listing each CDR3 protein once. The data show some 200,000 distinct CDR3 sequences, with under 55% seen just once and about 20% held by the top ten. All sequencing subjects had displayed CD8+CD57+ cell expansion on flow cytometry. Material: sorted CD4+, CD8+, or CD8+CD57+ T cells (not recorded which) from PBMCs. The receptors shown here come from a human donor with aplastic anemia.

The chain links TRBV3-1 to TRBJ2-5; D is unclear. CDR1 and CDR2 from the germline V gene are LGHDT and YNNKEL (reference sequence). Trimming pared 1 base from V and 4 bases from J, leaving 7 bases between. This CDR3 region has 13 residues. The CDR3 nucleotides read TGTGCCAGCAGCCAAGCAATCGCAGAGACCCAGTACTTC. Protein sequence: CASSQAIAETQYF.

The chain carries TRBV3-1 and TRBJ2-1, with TRBD2 matching 7 bases. The CDR3 covers 14 residues. CDR1 is LGHDT, CDR2 YNNKEL, per germline (reference sequence). The trim removed 0 bases at V and 8 bases at J, leaving 4 bases unmatched. CDR3 nucleotides: TGTGCCAGCAGCCAAGATTGGGGAGGGTATGAGCAGTTCTTC. Its translation is CASSQDWGGYEQFF.

This rearrangement joins TRBV29-1 to TRBJ2-5; 7 nucleotides agree with TRBD1. With V trimmed by 4 bases and J by 4 bases, 9 bases remained unmatched. From germline, CDR1 is SQVTM and CDR2 ANQGSEA. The length of the CDR3 is 14 residues. The CDR3 is CSVVMTGPAETQYF. The DNA of the CDR3 is TGCAGCGTTGTGATGACAGGGCCGGCAGAGACCCAGTACTTC.

This clonotype was found many times. The chain links TRBV20-1 to TRBJ2-1, with D possibly TRBD2 on 6 matching bases. CDR1 and CDR2 (germline): DFQATT, SNEGSKA (reference sequence). CDR3 length equals 14 residues. Trimming took off 5 bases at V and 0 bases at J, with 11 bases between the two ends. CDR3 residues: CSAPGGFSYNEQFF. CDR3 DNA sequence: TGCAGTGCTCCCGGGGGTTTCTCCTACAATGAGCAGTTCTTC.

This clonotype was found many times. The V and J genes are TRBV13 and TRBJ2-6, with no clear D. V gave up 3 bases and J gave up 2 bases, with 11 bases separating them. This CDR3 has 16 residues. Germline assignment: CDR1 PRHDT and CDR2 FYEKMQ (reference sequence). The CDR3, as DNA: TGTGCCAGCAGCTTGCGTTCGGGTACTGGGGCCAACGTCCTGACTTTC. Protein: CASSLRSGTGANVLTF.

The chain couples TRBV7-3 to TRBJ2-7, with D perhaps matching TRBD2 (5 bases). The CDR3 totals 14 residues. The germline gives CDR1 SGHTA, CDR2 FQGTGA. Trimming left V 5 bases short and J 3 bases short, with 14 bases between. The CDR3 is CASSQENSGYEQYF. CDR3 coding DNA: TGTGCCAGCAGCCAAGAGAACAGCGGCTACGAGCAGTACTTC.

The chain couples TRBV10-3 to TRBJ2-1; 9 positions agree with TRBD2. There are 15 residues in the CDR3. V gave up 8 bases and J gave up 11 bases; unmatched junction bases: 16. CDR1 ENHRY and CDR2 SYGVKD come from the germline V gene. The CDR3 is CAIGPRGGAVAKQFF. The CDR3 nucleotides read TGTGCCATCGGACCTCGCGGGGGGGCGGTGGCAAAGCAGTTCTTC.

This chain connects TRBV18 to TRBJ2-1; D may be TRBD1 or TRBD2 (7 bases each). The CDR3 contains 15 residues. V lost 6 bases, J lost 6 bases, and 18 bases lay in between. CDR1 and CDR2 from the germline V gene are KGHSH and LQKENI. CDR3 amino acids: CASSPGRGLSNEQFF. The CDR3 DNA sequence: TGTGCCAGCTCCCCGGGGAGGGGGCTGAGCAATGAGCAGTTCTTC.

The chain uses TRBV2 and TRBJ1-2, with 7 positions matching TRBD1. Germline lookup yields CDR1 SNHLY and CDR2 FYNNEI. Trimming removed 6 bases from V and 6 bases from J; junction bases left unmatched: 4. The CDR3 runs to 12 residues. The CDR3 protein is CASSGQVHGYTF. CDR3 in DNA: TGTGCCAGCAGCGGACAGGTGCATGGCTACACCTTC.

This clonotype is a singleton in its sample. This CDR3 fails to terminate in the conserved phenylalanine or tryptophan, so it likely reflects a read error. The limits of the CDR3 on the DNA are not certain, so only TCRdb's listed CDR3 is given. This chain connects TRBV2 to TRBJ1-6; the D call in the table, TRBD1, was not verified against the DNA. Germline values: CDR1 SNHLY, CDR2 FYNNEI. The CDR3 is 10 residues long, counting both termini. The CDR3 sequence: CAISGRDRGA.

This clonotype was picked up a small number of times. The chain recombines TRBV18 with TRBJ2-7; TRBD1 matches at 8 bases. Germline trimming cut 3 bases from V and 2 bases from J; bases unmatched to any gene: 6. The CDR3 is made up of 15 amino acids. CDR1 is KGHSH, CDR2 LQKENI, per germline. CDR3 sequence reads: CASSPSRGLAYEQYF. In DNA, the CDR3 is TGTGCCAGCTCACCCTCCAGGGGGCTCGCCTACGAGCAGTACTTC.

The rearrangement uses TRBV20-1 and TRBJ2-7; 10 bases are shared with TRBD1. Trimming at V came to 1 base and at J to 2 bases, leaving 2 bases not matched to a gene. Germline lookup yields CDR1 DFQATT and CDR2 SNEGSKA (reference sequence). The CDR3 spans 14 residues. In nucleotides, the CDR3 is TGCAGTGCTAGAGGCGGACAGGGGGCCTACGAGCAGTACGTC. Protein product: CSARGGQGAYEQYV.

The rearrangement joins TRBV7-2 to TRBJ2-7; 8 bases map to TRBD2. This CDR3 region has 13 residues. Trimming removed 3 bases from V and 5 bases from J; junction bases left unmatched: 3. CDR1 and CDR2 from the germline V gene are SGHTA and FQGNSA. CDR3 loop: CASSFKRGNEQYF. For the CDR3, the DNA is TGTGCCAGCAGCTTTAAGCGGGGGAACGAGCAGTACTTC.

This clonotype was seen ten or more times. CDR3 protein: CASSLAGSGAYEQYF. As DNA, the CDR3 is TGTGCCAGCAGCTTAGCAGGTAGCGGGGCCTACGAGCAGTACTTC. The rearrangement links TRBV7-2 to TRBJ2-7; TRBD2 matches at 8 bases. The CDR3 spans 15 residues. V lost 0 bases, J lost 2 bases, and 3 bases stayed unmatched. The germline V gene has CDR1 SGHTA and CDR2 FQGNSA.

The chain recombines TRBV7-9 with TRBJ2-1, with D perhaps TRBD1 (6 bases). The CDR3 is 14 residues long. Per germline, CDR1 SEHNR and CDR2 FQNEAQ (reference sequence). The V gene lost 1 base and the J gene lost 8 bases, with 12 bases spanning the gap. CDR3 protein: CASSLEGGVHEQFF. In DNA, the CDR3 is TGTGCCAGCAGCTTAGAAGGGGGAGTCCATGAGCAGTTCTTC. Full variable domain (missing parts from reference TRBV7-9 and TRBJ2-1): DTGVSQNPRHKITKRGQNVTFRCDPISEHNRLYWYRQTLGQGPEFLTYFQNEAQLEKSRLLSDRFSAERPKGSFSTLEIQRTEQGDSAMYLCASSLEGGVHEQFFGPGTRLTVL.